These T cell receptor beta chains were read from a single sample in a study of beta chain features in type 1 diabetes. Clones were read by immunoSEQ multiplex PCR, and TCRdb kept only the in-frame ones, dropping some. Of some 290,000 clones in the sample, more than 13% were seen once. Sequencing was performed on naive CD4+ T cells from blood. The receptors here all came from a man aged 25 to 40 with type 1 diabetes. Each CDR3 is given with its conserved first and last residue. Fields, in order: V gene, J gene, D gene, clone size, CDR3 protein. A D gene is named only where the DNA matches it firmly. Where a row states a size, it is once, few, many or the class of an expanded clone; other rows omit it.

TRBV5-1	TRBJ2-3	TRBD1	NA	CASSYRGRTDTQYF
TRBV7-9	TRBJ1-1	NA	NA	CASSLQGPNTEAFF
TRBV7-2	TRBJ2-3	TRBD2	few	CATNWRSGSGTDTQYF
TRBV27	TRBJ2-1	NA	NA	CASSSLTGGRKQFF
TRBV7-9	TRBJ2-3	TRBD1	few	CASSPWTGSTDTQYF
TRBV5-1	TRBJ2-7	TRBD2	few	CASSFSAGVSYEQYF
TRBV7-9	TRBJ2-7	NA	few	CASSLRYEQYF
TRBV21-1	TRBJ2-5	NA	NA	CASSKVPGCRVETQYF
TRBV15	TRBJ2-7	NA	few	CATSRVGVLSYEQYF
TRBV7-9	TRBJ2-7	NA	NA	CASSLARDYEQYF
TRBV7-7	TRBJ2-5	NA	NA	CASSFGGTQETQYF
TRBV5-1	TRBJ2-7	TRBD1	few	CASRPRTGWAYEQYF
TRBV5-1	TRBJ2-3	TRBD1	few	CASSGTGTDTQYF
TRBV25-1	TRBJ2-3	NA	NA	CASSDHIAVHTDTQYF
TRBV5-4	TRBJ2-5	NA	NA	CASSLPQETQYF
TRBV9	TRBJ2-5	TRBD2	few	CASSVGGRGQETQYF
TRBV6-5	TRBJ1-4	NA	few	CASSLSSGFGEKLFF
TRBV5-4	TRBJ2-1	NA	NA	CASSLDYHNEQFF
TRBV7-2	TRBJ2-3	TRBD2	NA	CASSSGGLAGGRGDTQYF
TRBV29-1	TRBJ2-5	TRBD1	few	CSVTGVETQYF
TRBV29-1	TRBJ2-4	TRBD1	NA	CSVHSPKTRDRFGKNIQYF
TRBV7-7	TRBJ2-1	NA	few	CASSQRANNEQFF
TRBV11-3	TRBJ2-5	NA	NA	CASSLQGGQETQYF
TRBV30	TRBJ1-5	NA	few	CAWSAGYSNQPQHF
TRBV5-6	TRBJ2-1	NA	NA	CASSLSFEQFF
TRBV6-5	TRBJ1-2	NA	few	CASSSQGRRFYGYTF
TRBV9	TRBJ2-3	NA	few	CASSVATTADTQYF
TRBV7-2	TRBJ1-2	TRBD1	once	CASSVGQDPYGYTF
TRBV28	TRBJ1-1	NA	NA	CASRATEAFF
TRBV4-2	TRBJ2-4	TRBD1	few	CASSRAGTGENIQYF
TRBV25-1	TRBJ2-3	TRBD2	few	CASSESSGASTDTQYF
TRBV23-1	TRBJ2-2	TRBD2	NA	CASSQPTSGNTGELFF
TRBV2	TRBJ2-6	NA	NA	CASSQGGVGANVLTF
TRBV21-1	TRBJ2-7	NA	few	CASTYGLAGIYEQYF
TRBV4-3	TRBJ1-1	NA	few	CASSEAVMRGKVEAFF